This TCR beta chain was found in a study of identical twins. Regarding the study as a whole: Cross-sectional statistics, not tracking of the same donors, supported the conclusions.

TCRdb processed the 5' RACE reads anew with MiXCR; each CDR3 protein has one entry. The table shows over 200,000 distinct CDR3 sequences, with under 12% occurring only once. This clonotype was detected many times. Its antigen is not identified. From germline, CDR1 is SGHNT and CDR2 YYREEE (reference sequence). The V end lost 4 bases, the J end lost 0 bases, and 11 bases lay between the germline ends. The CDR3 covers 14 residues. The chain has TRBV5-4 and TRBJ2-7; D is uncertain. Sequenced input: memory T cells sorted from blood. The receptor was isolated from a man aged 50-60 years in good health. The CDR3 DNA follows: TGTGCCAGCAGCCACCTGGCTGACTCCTACGAGCAGTACTTC. Translating gives CASSHLADSYEQYF.